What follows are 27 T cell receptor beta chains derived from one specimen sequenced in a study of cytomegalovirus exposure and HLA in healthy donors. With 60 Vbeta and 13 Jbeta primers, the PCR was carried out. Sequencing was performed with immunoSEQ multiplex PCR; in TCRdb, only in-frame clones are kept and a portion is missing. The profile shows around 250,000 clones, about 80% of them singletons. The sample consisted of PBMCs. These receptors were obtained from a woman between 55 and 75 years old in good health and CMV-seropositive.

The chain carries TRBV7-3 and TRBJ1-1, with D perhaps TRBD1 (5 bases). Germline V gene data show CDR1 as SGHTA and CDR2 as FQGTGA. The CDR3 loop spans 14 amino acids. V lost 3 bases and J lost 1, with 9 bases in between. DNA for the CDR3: TGTGCCAGCAGCTTCGGGGGGGAGAACACTGAAGCTTTCTTT. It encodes CASSFGGENTEAFF.

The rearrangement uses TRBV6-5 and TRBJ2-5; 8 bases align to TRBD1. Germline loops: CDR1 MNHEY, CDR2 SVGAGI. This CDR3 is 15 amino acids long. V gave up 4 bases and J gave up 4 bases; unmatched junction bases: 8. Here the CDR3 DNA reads TGTGCCAGCAGTTCCCAGGGGGCGCGGCCAGAGACCCAGTACTTC. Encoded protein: CASSSQGARPETQYF.

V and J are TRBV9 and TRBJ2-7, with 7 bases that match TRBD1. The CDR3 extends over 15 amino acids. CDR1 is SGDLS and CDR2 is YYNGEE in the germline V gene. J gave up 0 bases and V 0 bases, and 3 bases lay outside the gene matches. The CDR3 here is CASSVGDSFSYEQYF. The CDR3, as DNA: TGTGCCAGCAGCGTAGGGGACAGCTTCTCCTACGAGCAGTACTTC.

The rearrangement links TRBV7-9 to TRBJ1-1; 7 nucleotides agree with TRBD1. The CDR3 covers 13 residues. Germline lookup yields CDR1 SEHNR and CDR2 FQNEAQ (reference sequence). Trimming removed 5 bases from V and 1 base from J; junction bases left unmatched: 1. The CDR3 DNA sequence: TGTGCCAGCAGCACAGGGGAGAACACTGAAGCTTTCTTT. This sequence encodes CASSTGENTEAFF.

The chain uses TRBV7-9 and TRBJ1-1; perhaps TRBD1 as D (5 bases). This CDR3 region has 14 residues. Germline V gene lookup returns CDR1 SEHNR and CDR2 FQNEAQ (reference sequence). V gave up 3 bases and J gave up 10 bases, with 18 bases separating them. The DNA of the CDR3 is TGTGCCAGCAGCTTCGATTTGGGGCGAAATGGAGCTTTCTTT. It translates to CASSFDLGRNGAFF.

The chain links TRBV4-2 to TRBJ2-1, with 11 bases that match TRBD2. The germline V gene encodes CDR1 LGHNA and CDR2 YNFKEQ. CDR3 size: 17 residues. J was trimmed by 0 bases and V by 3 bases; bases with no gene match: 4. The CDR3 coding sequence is TGTGCCAGCAGCCAGGGACTAGCGGAAAGCTCCTACAATGAGCAGTTCTTC. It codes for CASSQGLAESSYNEQFF.

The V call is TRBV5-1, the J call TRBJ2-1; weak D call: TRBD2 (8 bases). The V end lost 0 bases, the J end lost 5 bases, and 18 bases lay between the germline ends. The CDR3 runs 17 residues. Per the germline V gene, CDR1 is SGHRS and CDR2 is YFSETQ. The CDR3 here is CASSLGPGRGLNNEQFF. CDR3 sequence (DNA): TGCGCCAGCAGCTTGGGCCCCGGGAGGGGGCTAAACAATGAGCAGTTCTTC.

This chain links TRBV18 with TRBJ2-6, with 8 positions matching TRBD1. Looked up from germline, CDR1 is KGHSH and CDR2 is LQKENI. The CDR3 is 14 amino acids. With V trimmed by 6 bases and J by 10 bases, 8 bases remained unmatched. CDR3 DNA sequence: TGTGCCAGCTCTCCGATGGGACAGGAAAACGTCCTGACTTTC. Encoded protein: CASSPMGQENVLTF.

The CDR3 reads CASTGTGNTEAFF. The CDR3, as DNA: TGTGCCTCGACTGGGACAGGGAACACTGAAGCTTTCTTT. This rearrangement joins TRBV2 to TRBJ1-1; 8 bases align to TRBD1. The CDR3 consists of 13 residues. Unmatched junction bases numbered 6, after V lost 11 bases and J lost 1 base. CDR1 is SNHLY, CDR2 FYNNEI, per germline.

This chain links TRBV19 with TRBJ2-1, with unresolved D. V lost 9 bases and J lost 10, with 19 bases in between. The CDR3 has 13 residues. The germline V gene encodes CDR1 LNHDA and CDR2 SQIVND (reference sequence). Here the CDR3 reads CASTPIGAGEQFF. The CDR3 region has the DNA TGTGCCAGCACCCCAATCGGAGCCGGAGAGCAGTTCTTC.

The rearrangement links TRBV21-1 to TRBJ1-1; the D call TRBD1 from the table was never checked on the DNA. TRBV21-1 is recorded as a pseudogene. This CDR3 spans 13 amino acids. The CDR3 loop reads CASSTTGDTEAFF. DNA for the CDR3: TGTGCCAGCAGTACGACAGGGGATACTGAAGCTTTCTTT.

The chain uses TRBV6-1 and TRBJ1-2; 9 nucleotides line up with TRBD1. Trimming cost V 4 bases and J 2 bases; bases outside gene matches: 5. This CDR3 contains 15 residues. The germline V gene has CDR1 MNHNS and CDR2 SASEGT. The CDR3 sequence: CASSATGTGNYGYTF. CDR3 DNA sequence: TGTGCCAGCAGTGCTACCGGGACAGGGAACTATGGCTACACCTTC.

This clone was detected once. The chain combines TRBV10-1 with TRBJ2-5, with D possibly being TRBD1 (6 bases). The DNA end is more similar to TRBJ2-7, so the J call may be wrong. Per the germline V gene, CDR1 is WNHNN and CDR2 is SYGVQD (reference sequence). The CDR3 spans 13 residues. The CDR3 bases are TGCGCCAGCGGGGGCGACGGATCCTACGAGCAGTACTTC. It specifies CASGGDGSYEQYF.

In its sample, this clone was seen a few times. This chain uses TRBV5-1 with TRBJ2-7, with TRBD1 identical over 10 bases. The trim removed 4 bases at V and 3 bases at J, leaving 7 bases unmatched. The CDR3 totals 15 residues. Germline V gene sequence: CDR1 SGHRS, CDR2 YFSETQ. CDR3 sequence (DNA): TGCGCCAGCAGCGATCCGGGACAGGGGTTCTACGAGCAGTACTTC. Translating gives CASSDPGQGFYEQYF.

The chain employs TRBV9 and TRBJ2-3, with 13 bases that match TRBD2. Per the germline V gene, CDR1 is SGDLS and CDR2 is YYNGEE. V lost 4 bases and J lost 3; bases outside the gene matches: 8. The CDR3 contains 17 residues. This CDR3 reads CASSFLGLAGVTDTQYF. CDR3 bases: TGTGCCAGCAGCTTCCTCGGACTAGCGGGAGTAACAGATACGCAGTATTTT.

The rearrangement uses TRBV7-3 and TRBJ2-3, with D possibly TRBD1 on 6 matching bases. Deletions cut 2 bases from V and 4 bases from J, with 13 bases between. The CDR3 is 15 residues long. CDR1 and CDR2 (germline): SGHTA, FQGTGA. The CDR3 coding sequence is TGTGCCAGCAGCTTAGATCAGGGGCTGGCAGATACGCAGTATTTT. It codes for CASSLDQGLADTQYF.

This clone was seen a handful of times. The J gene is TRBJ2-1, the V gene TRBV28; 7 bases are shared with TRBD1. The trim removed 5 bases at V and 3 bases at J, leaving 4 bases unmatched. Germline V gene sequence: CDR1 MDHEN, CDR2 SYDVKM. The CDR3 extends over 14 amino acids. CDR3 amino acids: CASSTGTDYNEQFF. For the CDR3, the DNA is TGTGCCAGCAGTACTGGGACAGACTACAATGAGCAGTTCTTC.

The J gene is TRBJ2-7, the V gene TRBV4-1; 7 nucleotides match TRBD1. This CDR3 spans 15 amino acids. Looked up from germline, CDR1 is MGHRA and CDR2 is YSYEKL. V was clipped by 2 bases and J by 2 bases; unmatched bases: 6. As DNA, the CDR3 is TGCGCCAGCAGCCAACCCACCGGGACAGCCTACGAGCAGTACTTC. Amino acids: CASSQPTGTAYEQYF.

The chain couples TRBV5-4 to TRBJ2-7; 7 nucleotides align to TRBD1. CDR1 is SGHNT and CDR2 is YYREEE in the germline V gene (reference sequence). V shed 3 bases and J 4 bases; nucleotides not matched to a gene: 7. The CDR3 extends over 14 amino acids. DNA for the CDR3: TGTGCCAGCAGCTCCCGGACAGGTCGGTACGAGCAGTACTTC. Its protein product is CASSSRTGRYEQYF. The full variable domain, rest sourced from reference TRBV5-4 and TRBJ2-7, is ETGVTQSPTHLIKTRGQQVTLRCSSQSGHNTVSWYQQALGQGPQFIFQYYREEENGRGNFPPRFSGLQFPNYSSELNVNALELDDSALYLCASSSRTGRYEQYFGPGTRLTVT.

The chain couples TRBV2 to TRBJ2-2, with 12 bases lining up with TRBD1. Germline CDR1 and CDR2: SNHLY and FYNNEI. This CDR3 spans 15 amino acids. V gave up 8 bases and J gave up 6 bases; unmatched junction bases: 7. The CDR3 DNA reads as TGTGCCAGCGGGGGACAGGGGGCGAGGGCCGGGGAGCTGTTTTTT. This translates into CASGGQGARAGELFF.

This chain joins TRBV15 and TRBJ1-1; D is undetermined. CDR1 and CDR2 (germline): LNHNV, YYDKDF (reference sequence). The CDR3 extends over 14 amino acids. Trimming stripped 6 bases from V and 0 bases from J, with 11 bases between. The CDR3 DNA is TGTGCCACCAGTCGGGTGAGCATGAACACTGAAGCTTTCTTT. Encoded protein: CATSRVSMNTEAFF.

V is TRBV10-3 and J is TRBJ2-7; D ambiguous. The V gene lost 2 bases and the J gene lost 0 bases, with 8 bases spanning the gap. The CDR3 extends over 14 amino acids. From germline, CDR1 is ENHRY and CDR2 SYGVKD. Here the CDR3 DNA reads TGTGCCATCAGTGAGGGGCCGAGCTCCTACGAGCAGTACTTC. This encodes CAISEGPSSYEQYF.

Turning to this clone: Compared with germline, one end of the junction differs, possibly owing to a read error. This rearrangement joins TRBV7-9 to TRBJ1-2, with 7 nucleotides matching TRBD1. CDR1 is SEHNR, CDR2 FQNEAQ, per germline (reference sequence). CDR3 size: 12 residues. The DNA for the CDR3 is TGTTCCAGCAGCTTAACAGGGGACGGCTACACCTTC. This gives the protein CSSSLTGDGYTF.

The CDR3 sequence: CASSPQGGGYEQYF. Here the CDR3 DNA reads TGTGCCAGCTCACCTCAGGGGGGAGGCTACGAGCAGTACTTC. This chain joins TRBV18 and TRBJ2-7; a possible D gene is TRBD1 (7 bases). CDR3 length equals 14 residues. Trimming shortened V by 3 bases and J by 3 bases, and 12 bases separated the two germline ends. Germline loops: CDR1 KGHSH, CDR2 LQKENI.

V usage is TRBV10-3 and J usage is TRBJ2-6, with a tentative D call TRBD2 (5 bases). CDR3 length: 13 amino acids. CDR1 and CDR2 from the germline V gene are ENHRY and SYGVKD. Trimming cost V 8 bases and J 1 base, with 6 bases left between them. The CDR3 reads CAISGSGANVLTF. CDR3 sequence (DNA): TGTGCCATCTCGGGGTCTGGGGCCAACGTCCTGACTTTC.

CDR3 loop: CASVPWGLGGEQFF. For the CDR3, the DNA is TGTGCCTCGGTGCCGTGGGGACTCGGTGGTGAGCAGTTCTTC. V gene TRBV30 combines with J gene TRBJ2-1, with D tentatively TRBD2 (6 bases). Trimming stripped 7 bases from V and 9 bases from J, with 22 bases between. The CDR3 covers 14 residues. The V gene's germline CDR1 is GTSNPN and CDR2 SVGIG (reference sequence).

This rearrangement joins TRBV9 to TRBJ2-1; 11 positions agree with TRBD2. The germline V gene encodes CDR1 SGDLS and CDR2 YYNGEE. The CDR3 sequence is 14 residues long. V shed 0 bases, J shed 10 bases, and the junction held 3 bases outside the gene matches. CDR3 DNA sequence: TGTGCCAGCAGCGTAGGTCCTAGCGGGAGGGAGCAGTTCTTC. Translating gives CASSVGPSGREQFF. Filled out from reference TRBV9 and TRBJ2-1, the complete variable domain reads DSGVTQTPKHLITATGQRVTLRCSPRSGDLSVYWYQQSLDQGLQFLIQYYNGEERAKGNILERFSAQQFPDLHSELNLSSLELGDSALYFCASSVGPSGREQFFGPGTRLTVL.